This T cell receptor beta chain was recorded in a study of monozygotic twins with inflammatory bowel disease. General observations from the study: Other individuals had fewer clonotypes in common with IBD patients than with healthy twins, especially with disease activity.

In the case of this clonotype: Its matching antigen is unknown.

Used for each TCR library was roughly 3,500 ng of total RNA. Per individual sample, eight separate reactions were used to make cDNA. No DNA is given; TCRdb re-called the 5' RACE reads and lists each CDR3 protein once. The repertoire table contains 400,000 to 500,000 distinct CDR3 sequences. CDR3 length: 15 residues. Germline CDR1 and CDR2: SEHNR and FQNEAQ (reference sequence). The receptor was isolated from a human donor with ulcerative colitis or Crohn's disease, or a healthy co-twin of an affected twin (not recorded which). The chain couples TRBV7-9 to TRBJ2-5; with no DNA, the TCRdb D assignment of TRBD1 cannot be verified. Sequencing input: blood. The CDR3 loop reads CASSPRTGVKETQYF.